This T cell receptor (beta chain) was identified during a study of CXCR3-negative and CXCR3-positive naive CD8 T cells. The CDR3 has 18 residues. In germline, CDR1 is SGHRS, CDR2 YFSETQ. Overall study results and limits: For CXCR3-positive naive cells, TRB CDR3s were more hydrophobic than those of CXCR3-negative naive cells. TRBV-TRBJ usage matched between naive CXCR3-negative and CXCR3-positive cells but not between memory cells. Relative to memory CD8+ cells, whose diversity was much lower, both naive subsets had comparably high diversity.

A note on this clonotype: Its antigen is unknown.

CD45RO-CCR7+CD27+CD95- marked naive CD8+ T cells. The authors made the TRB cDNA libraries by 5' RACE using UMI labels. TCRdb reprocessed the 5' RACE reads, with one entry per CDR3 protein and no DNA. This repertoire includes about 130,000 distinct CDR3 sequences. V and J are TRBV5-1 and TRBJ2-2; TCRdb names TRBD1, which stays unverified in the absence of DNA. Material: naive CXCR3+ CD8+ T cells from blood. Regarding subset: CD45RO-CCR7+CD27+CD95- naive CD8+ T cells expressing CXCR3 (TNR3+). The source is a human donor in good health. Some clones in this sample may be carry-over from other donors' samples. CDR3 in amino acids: CASSLAPSGGRNTGELFF.